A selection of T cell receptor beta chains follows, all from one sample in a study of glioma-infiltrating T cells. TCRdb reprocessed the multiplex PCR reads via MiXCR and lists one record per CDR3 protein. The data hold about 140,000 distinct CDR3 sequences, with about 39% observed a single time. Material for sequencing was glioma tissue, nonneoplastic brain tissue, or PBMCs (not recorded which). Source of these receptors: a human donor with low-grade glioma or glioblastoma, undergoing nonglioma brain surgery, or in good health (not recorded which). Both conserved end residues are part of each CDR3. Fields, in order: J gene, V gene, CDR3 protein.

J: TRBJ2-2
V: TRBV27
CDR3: CASSLSRQPNTGELFF

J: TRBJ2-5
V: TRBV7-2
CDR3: CASSLDVGAETQYF

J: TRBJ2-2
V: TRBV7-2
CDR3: CASSPGQIDTGELFF

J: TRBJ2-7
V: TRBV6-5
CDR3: CASSFGTSGGDYEQYF

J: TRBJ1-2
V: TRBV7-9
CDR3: CASSTGQGDGYTF

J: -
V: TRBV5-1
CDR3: CASSLGLYQETQYF

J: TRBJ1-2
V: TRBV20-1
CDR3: CSAREGREAEGYTF

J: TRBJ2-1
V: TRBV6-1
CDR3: CASSGLAGGSYNEQFF

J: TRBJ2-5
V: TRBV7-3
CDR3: CASSLTPPETQYF

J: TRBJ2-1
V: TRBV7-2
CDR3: CASSVVGTRGQNEQFF

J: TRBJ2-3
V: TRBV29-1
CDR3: CSVEDASGRRADTQYF

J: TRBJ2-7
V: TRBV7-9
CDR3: CASRGDADEQYF

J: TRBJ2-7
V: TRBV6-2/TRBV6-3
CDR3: CASSFSDAYEQYF

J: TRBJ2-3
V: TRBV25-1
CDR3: CASSKTGNLDTQYF

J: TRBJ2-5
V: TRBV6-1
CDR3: CASSSPSGGPWYF

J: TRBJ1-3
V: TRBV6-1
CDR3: CATSSPSSGNTIYF

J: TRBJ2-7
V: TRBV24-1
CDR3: CATSEQTGEKYEQYF

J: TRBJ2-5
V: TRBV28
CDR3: CASRSRDRSPETQYF

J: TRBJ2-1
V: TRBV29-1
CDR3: CSVEATSGNEQFF

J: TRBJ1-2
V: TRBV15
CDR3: CATSRDRTGGGYTF

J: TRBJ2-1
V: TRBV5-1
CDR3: CASGQIGHNEQFF

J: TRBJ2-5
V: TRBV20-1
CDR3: CSARPLAGLQETQYF